This paragraph covers one T cell receptor (beta chain) sequence. Its antigen is unknown. It has no much larger one-base neighbor in the sample; base qualities were not kept. The entry originates in a study of cytomegalovirus exposure and HLA in healthy donors (dated 2017 in TCRdb). Concerning the study at large: According to a later analysis, one platform produced both the 110 or so validation repertoires and the 700 or so repertoires of the first cohort. The study aimed to test whether cataloging public T cell receptors could reveal signatures of past pathogen exposure. In addition to the first cohort of 666 subjects, a separate validation cohort of about 120 different subjects was used. The study combined high-throughput TCR immunosequencing, statistical association of individual TCRs with disease status, and machine learning to predict cytomegalovirus infection status. Results the study describes overall, beyond this receptor: According to the authors, the approach could potentially be generalized to other disease states and immunological phenotypes. A total of 164 TCR beta chains were listed by the study as associated with cytomegalovirus. Subsequent analysis determined that TCRs grouped into clusters in the first cohort also showed a tendency toward co-occurrence across the roughly 120 validation repertoires, and 85% to 95% of cluster scores exceeded 0. The validation cohort had no HLA typing available for a later analysis, so co-occurrence within that cohort was assessed over all 130 or so repertoires. Three of the identified cytomegalovirus-associated TCR beta chains were confirmed in vitro to be specific for cytomegalovirus antigens. Most TCR sequences were seen in very few donors, while some public TCRs were found in many individuals. In both the original and validation cohorts, the classifier was reported to diagnose cytomegalovirus status with high specificity and sensitivity.

Receptor amplification or capture employed the immunoSEQ multiplex PCR assay. The study's processing was this. A statistical classification framework was developed to diagnose cytomegalovirus status using the catalog of TCR beta chain sequences. In its TCRdb copy, this immuneACCESS table keeps in-frame sequences only and misses some clones. Where compared with another copy, unresolved V genes explain less than half of these, and the others have no known cause. Clonal size and the V and J genes are those of that table, whereas D and trimming came from the DNA. The sample records under 400,000 clones, 86% of which are singletons. The ten largest make up under 0.95% of the sample. Separate from the approximately 700-subject first cohort, the validation cohort of about 120 subjects was the group to which the donors belonged. Per the germline V gene (reference sequence), LNHNV is the CDR1 and YYDKDF is the CDR2. Compared with germline, V lacks 5 bases and J lacks 5 bases; bases without a gene match: 22. Counted from cysteine to phenylalanine, this CDR3 has 21 amino acids. The kept DNA is CDR3 alone, 63 bases in frame from the first base.

The rearrangement joined TRBV15 to TRBJ2-2; TRBD2 matches 11 bases in the middle. The clonotype was recovered from a young woman in good health and CMV-seronegative. Input material: PBMCs. The CDR3 has the sequence CATSPHGGSGGALSKTGELFF. The nucleotides are TGTGCCACCAGCCCCCATGGAGGTAGCGGGGGGGCTTTGTCAAAGACCGGGGAGCTGTTTTTT.